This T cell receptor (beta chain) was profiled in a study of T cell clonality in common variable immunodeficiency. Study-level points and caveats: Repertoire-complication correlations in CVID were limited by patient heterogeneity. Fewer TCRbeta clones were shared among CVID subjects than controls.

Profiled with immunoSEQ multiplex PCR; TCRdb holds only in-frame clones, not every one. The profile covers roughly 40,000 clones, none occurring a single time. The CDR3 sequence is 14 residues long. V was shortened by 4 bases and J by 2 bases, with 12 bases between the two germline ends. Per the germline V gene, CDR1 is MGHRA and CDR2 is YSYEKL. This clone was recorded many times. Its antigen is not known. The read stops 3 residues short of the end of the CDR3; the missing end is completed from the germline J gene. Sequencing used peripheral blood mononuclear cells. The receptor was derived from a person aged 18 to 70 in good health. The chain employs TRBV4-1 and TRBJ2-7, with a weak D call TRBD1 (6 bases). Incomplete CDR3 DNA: TGCGCCAGCAGCCGCTCCGGACAGACCTACGAG. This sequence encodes CASSRSGQTYE. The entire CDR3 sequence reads CASSRSGQTYEQYF.